The source of this TCR beta chain is a study of identical twins. Study-level findings and limits: Alpha sequences that were out-of-frame and twin-shared showed an excess of low generation probability. Cross-sectional statistics, not tracking of the same donors, supported the conclusions.

Details on this clonotype: Its antigen is still unknown.

TCRdb re-called the 5' RACE reads with MiXCR, one entry per CDR3 protein. The data contain approximately 500,000 distinct CDR3 sequences, about 24% of them singletons. V lost 7 bases, J lost 1 base, and 4 bases lay in between. The CDR3 runs 11 residues. The germline CDR1 and CDR2 sequences are SQVTM and ANQGSEA. The same sample was also used in a study of T cells expressing NK-cell markers. According to that study: According to the study, TCR beta repertoires originated from sorted CD3+CD56+NKG2C+, CD3+CD56+NKG2C- and CD3+CD56-NKG2C+ T cells. One observes that, in a handful of donors, these clonotypes were also the leading ones within the CD3+CD56-NKG2C+ fraction.

The sequencing input was CD4+ T cells sorted from blood. The chain couples TRBV29-1 to TRBJ2-2; no firm D call. This receptor was obtained from a young woman in good health. The CDR3 DNA follows: TGCAGCGGGAGGAACACCGGGGAGCTGTTTTTT. It specifies CSGRNTGELFF.